Below are 18 T cell receptor beta chains sequenced from a single sample in a study of shared clonotypes between healthy human individuals. Profiled with immunoSEQ multiplex PCR; TCRdb holds only in-frame clones, not every one. The repertoire holds millions of clones, with 85% to 95% as singletons. Sequenced: naive CD4+ T cells sorted from blood. Documented subset: CD45RA+ positively selected. The source of these receptors is a young man in good health.

This chain uses TRBV9 with TRBJ2-7; 9 nucleotides align to TRBD1. This CDR3 has 15 amino acids. Trimming at V came to 4 bases and at J to 5 bases, leaving 10 bases not matched to a gene. Germline V lookup: CDR1 SGDLS, CDR2 YYNGEE. This CDR3 is CASSPQGTGYNEQYF. In DNA, the CDR3 is TGTGCCAGCAGCCCCCAGGGGACAGGGTACAACGAGCAGTACTTC.

V and J are TRBV18 and TRBJ2-6; a weak D match, TRBD2 (6 bases). There are 15 residues in the CDR3. In germline, CDR1 is KGHSH, CDR2 LQKENI. V lost 2 bases and J 2 bases, leaving 7 bases between the germline ends. This CDR3 is CASSPGGTGANVLTF. In DNA form, the CDR3 reads TGTGCCAGCTCACCAGGGGGGACTGGGGCCAACGTCCTGACTTTC.

V and J are TRBV2 and TRBJ1-2; TRBD1 agrees at 8 bases. Trimming cost V 6 bases and J 6 bases; bases outside gene matches: 3. There are 12 residues in the CDR3. The V gene's germline CDR1 is SNHLY and CDR2 FYNNEI. The CDR3 reads CASRKGQDGYTF. DNA for the CDR3: TGTGCCAGCAGGAAGGGACAGGATGGCTACACCTTC. Looking up the rest from reference TRBV2 and TRBJ1-2 gives the full variable domain: EPEVTQTPSHQVTQMGQEVILRCVPISNHLYFYWYRQILGQKVEFLVSFYNNEISEKSEIFDDQFSVERPDGSNFTLKIRSTKLEDSAMYFCASRKGQDGYTFGSGTRLTVV.

V and J are TRBV7-9 and TRBJ1-4, with D perhaps TRBD1 (5 bases). The CDR3 runs to 14 residues. Germline values: CDR1 SEHNR, CDR2 FQNEAQ (reference sequence). V shed 11 bases and J shed 2 bases, with 15 bases lying between them. The CDR3 sequence: CAAGRGWTNEKLFF. The DNA for the CDR3 is TGTGCCGCCGGGAGGGGATGGACTAATGAAAAACTGTTTTTT.

This rearrangement joins TRBV30 to TRBJ2-4; TRBD2 might be the D (6 bases). This CDR3 is 14 amino acids long. V was cut by 0 bases and J by 3 bases, with 9 bases left in between. Germline V gene data show CDR1 as GTSNPN and CDR2 as SVGIG (reference sequence). The CDR3 sequence: CAWSVYSGKNIQYF. The CDR3 DNA sequence: TGTGCCTGGAGTGTATATAGCGGCAAAAACATTCAGTACTTC. Combining the CDR3 with reference TRBV30 and TRBJ2-4 gives the whole variable domain SQTIHQWPATLVQPVGSPLSLECTVEGTSNPNLYWYRQAAGRGLQLLFYSVGIGQISSEVPQNLSASRPQDRQFILSSKKLLLSDSGFYLCAWSVYSGKNIQYFGAGTRLSVL.

The CDR3 protein is CASSGRGGADISNIYF. CDR3 sequence (DNA): TGTGCCAGCAGTGGGCGCGGGGGAGCCGATATCAGTAACATATATTTT. V gene TRBV2 combines with J gene TRBJ1-3; D is possibly TRBD1 (5 bases). From germline, CDR1 is SNHLY and CDR2 FYNNEI. V was pared by 4 bases and J by 12 bases, with 25 bases between. The CDR3 loop spans 16 amino acids.

CDR3 sequence (DNA): TGTGCCAGCAGCCCAACTACGTCCCCAAGCTCCTATAATTCACCCCTCCACTTT. Its protein is CASSPTTSPSSYNSPLHF. This chain uses TRBV9 with TRBJ1-6; D is undetermined. The CDR3 totals 18 residues. The V gene's germline CDR1 is SGDLS and CDR2 YYNGEE. Trimming removed 4 bases from V and 0 bases from J, with 17 bases in between.

This clone was counted a single time. The J gene is TRBJ2-7, the V gene TRBV10-3; perhaps D is TRBD1 or TRBD2 (5 bases each). CDR3 length equals 13 residues. V gave up 1 base and J gave up 4 bases, with 8 bases separating them. Germline CDR1 reads ENHRY; CDR2 reads SYGVKD. The CDR3 DNA is TGTGCCATCAGTGAGTATGGGGGTTACGAGCAGTACTTC. Its translation: CAISEYGGYEQYF.

This clone appeared once. Other DNA sequences in the sample encode the same CDR3. The rearrangement joins TRBV28 to TRBJ1-4, with D tentatively TRBD1 (5 bases). V gave up 4 bases and J gave up 1 base, with 7 bases separating them. Germline-derived CDR1 and CDR2 are MDHEN and SYDVKM. The CDR3 runs to 14 residues. Here the CDR3 reads CASSSGGTNEKLFF. In DNA form, the CDR3 reads TGTGCCAGCAGTTCGGGGGGAACTAATGAAAAACTGTTTTTT.

This chain uses TRBV6-5 with TRBJ1-2; D might be TRBD1 (5 bases). Deletions cut 4 bases from V and 6 bases from J, with 12 bases between. CDR1 is MNHEY, CDR2 SVGAGI, per germline. This CDR3 has 13 amino acids. In DNA, the CDR3 is TGTGCCAGCAGTTCGGGACCCTGGGATGGCTACACCTTC. Protein: CASSSGPWDGYTF.

The chain joins TRBV7-9 to TRBJ1-1; D gene uncertain. The ends were cut back, 4 bases at V and 6 bases at J, with 18 bases in the middle. Per germline, CDR1 SEHNR and CDR2 FQNEAQ (reference sequence). The CDR3 runs 15 residues. The DNA of the CDR3 is TGTGCCAGCAGCTCGCGGGGTGGTGTTGGGCCTGAAGCTTTCTTT. Its protein is CASSSRGGVGPEAFF.

With regard to this clone: This sample also contains other DNA sequences that code for the same CDR3. The gene calls are TRBV7-3 and TRBJ2-2; D is unresolved. The germline V gene has CDR1 SGHTA and CDR2 FQGTGA. The CDR3 extends over 13 amino acids. V was cut by 5 bases and J by 2 bases, with 6 bases left in between. The CDR3 bases are TGTGCCAGCAGCCCACAAAACACCGGGGAGCTGTTTTTT. It encodes CASSPQNTGELFF.

This clone was picked up one time. The V call is TRBV27, the J call TRBJ1-6; 7 bases are shared with TRBD1. This CDR3 contains 15 residues. Losses at the gene ends were 5 bases for V and 6 bases for J; bases not matched to a gene: 7. Germline V CDR1 and CDR2: MNHEY, SMNVEV (reference sequence). The CDR3 loop reads CASSLETGRNSPLHF. CDR3 DNA: TGTGCCAGCAGTCTAGAGACAGGGCGTAATTCACCCCTCCACTTT.

This rearrangement joins TRBV10-3 to TRBJ2-1; 9 nucleotides match TRBD2. Germline V CDR1 and CDR2: ENHRY, SYGVKD. J gave up 3 bases and V 7 bases, and 4 bases lay outside the gene matches. The CDR3 runs 14 residues. Here the CDR3 reads CAITASGDYNEQFF. In DNA, the CDR3 is TGTGCCATCACTGCTAGCGGGGACTACAATGAGCAGTTCTTC.

The chain recombines TRBV28 with TRBJ1-5; D gene unclear. The CDR3 is made up of 14 amino acids. Looked up from germline, CDR1 is MDHEN and CDR2 is SYDVKM. Trimming took 2 bases from V and 0 from J, leaving 5 bases between them. The CDR3 nucleotides read TGTGCCAGCAGTTTACGGTATAGCAATCAGCCCCAGCATTTT. Translation: CASSLRYSNQPQHF.

This clone occurred a few times. The sample contains more than one DNA sequence encoding this CDR3. This CDR3 is CASKASGGLTDTQYF. The CDR3 nucleotides are TGTGCCAGCAAAGCTAGCGGGGGGTTGACGGATACGCAGTATTTT. This chain uses TRBV6-4 with TRBJ2-3; TRBD2 agrees at 11 bases. J lost 6 bases, V lost 7 bases, and 9 bases had no gene match. Germline loops: CDR1 MRHNA, CDR2 SNTAGT. The CDR3 sequence is 15 residues long.

A word on this clone: The sample holds other DNA sequences that translate to the same CDR3. The J gene is TRBJ2-7, the V gene TRBV11-2; no clear D. The CDR3 sequence is 13 residues long. V lost 1 base and J lost 4, with 8 bases in between. CDR1 SGHAT and CDR2 FQNNGV come from the germline V gene. The CDR3 spells CASSLGGLYEQYF. The CDR3 DNA reads as TGTGCCAGCAGCTTAGGAGGTCTTTACGAGCAGTACTTC.

This clone has a single count. This CDR3 is CASSLRGPGSREQFF. The CDR3 coding sequence is TGTGCCAGCAGCTTACGGGGACCAGGGAGTCGTGAGCAGTTCTTC. The chain links TRBV5-6 to TRBJ2-1; D could derive from TRBD1 or TRBD2 (5 bases each). V was clipped by 2 bases and J by 9 bases, with 18 bases between them. The CDR3 covers 15 residues. The germline V gene encodes CDR1 SGHDT and CDR2 YYEEEE.